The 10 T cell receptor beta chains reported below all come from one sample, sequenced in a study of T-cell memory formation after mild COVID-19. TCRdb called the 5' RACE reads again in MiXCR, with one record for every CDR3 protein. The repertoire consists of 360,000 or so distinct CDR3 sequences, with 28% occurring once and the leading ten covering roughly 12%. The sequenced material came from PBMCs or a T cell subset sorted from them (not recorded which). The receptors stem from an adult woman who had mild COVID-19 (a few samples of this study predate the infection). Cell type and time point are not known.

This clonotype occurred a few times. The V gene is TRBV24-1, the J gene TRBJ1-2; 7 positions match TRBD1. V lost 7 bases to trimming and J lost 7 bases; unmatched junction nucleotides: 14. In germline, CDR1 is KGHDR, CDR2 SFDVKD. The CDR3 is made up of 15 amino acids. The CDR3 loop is CATSDTPDRERGYTF. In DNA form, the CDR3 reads TGTGCCACCAGCGATACCCCCGACAGGGAACGTGGCTACACCTTC.

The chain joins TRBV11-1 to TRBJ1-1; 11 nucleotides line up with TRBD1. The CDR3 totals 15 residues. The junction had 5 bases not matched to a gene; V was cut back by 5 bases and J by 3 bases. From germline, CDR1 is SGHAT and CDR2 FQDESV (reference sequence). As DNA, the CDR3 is TGTGCCAGCAGCCCTGGGGACAGGGGGTACACTGAAGCTTTCTTT. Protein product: CASSPGDRGYTEAFF.

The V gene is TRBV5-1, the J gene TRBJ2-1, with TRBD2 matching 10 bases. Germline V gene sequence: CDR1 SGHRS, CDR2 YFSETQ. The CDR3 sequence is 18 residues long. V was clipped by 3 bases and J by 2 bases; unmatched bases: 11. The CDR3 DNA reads TGCGCCAGCAGCTGGGGGACTAGCGCCTCGGGAGCCTACAATGAGCAGTTCTTC. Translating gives CASSWGTSASGAYNEQFF.

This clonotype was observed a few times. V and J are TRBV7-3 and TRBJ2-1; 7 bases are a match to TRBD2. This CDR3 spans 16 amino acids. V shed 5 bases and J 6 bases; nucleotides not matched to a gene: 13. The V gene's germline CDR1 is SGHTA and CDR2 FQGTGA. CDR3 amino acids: CASSVERTSVFNEQFF. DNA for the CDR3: TGTGCCAGCAGCGTTGAACGGACTAGTGTTTTCAATGAGCAGTTCTTC.

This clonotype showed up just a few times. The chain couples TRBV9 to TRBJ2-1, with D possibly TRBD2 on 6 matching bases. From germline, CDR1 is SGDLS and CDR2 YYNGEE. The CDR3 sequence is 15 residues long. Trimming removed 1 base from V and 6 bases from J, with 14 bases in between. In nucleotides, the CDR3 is TGTGCCAGCAGCGTAAAACTAGCAGGGATCAATGAGCAGTTCTTC. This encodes CASSVKLAGINEQFF.

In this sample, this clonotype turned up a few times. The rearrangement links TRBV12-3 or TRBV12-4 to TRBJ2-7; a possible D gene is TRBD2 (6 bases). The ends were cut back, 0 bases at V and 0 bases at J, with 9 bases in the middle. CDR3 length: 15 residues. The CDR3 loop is CASSLAGTFSYEQYF. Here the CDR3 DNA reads TGTGCCAGCAGTTTAGCGGGGACTTTCTCCTACGAGCAGTACTTC.

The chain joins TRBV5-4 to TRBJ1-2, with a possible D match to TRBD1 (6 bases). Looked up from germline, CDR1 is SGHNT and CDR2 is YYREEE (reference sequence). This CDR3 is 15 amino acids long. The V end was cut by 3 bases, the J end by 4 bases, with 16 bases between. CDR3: CASSSVGGLSYGYTF. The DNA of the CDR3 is TGTGCCAGCAGCTCGGTGGGGGGCCTTTCCTATGGCTACACCTTC.

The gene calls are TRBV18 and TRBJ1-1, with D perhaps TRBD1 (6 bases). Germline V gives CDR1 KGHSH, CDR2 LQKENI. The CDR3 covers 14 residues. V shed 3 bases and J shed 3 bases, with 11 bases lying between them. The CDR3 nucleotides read TGTGCCAGCTCACCCAGGGGCCCGGACACTGAAGCTTTCTTT. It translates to CASSPRGPDTEAFF.

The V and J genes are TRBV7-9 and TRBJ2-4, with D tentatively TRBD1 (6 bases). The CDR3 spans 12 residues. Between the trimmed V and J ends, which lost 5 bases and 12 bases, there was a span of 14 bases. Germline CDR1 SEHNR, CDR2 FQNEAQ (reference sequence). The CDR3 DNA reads TGTGCCAGCAGCACGATAGACAGGTCTCAGTACTTC. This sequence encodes CASSTIDRSQYF.

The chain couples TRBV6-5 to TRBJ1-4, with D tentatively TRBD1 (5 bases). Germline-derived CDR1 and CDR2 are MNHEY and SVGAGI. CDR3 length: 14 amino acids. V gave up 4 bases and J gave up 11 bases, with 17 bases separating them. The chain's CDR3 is CASSSGTGYRKLFF. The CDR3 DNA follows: TGTGCCAGCAGTTCCGGGACGGGTTACCGTAAACTGTTTTTT.